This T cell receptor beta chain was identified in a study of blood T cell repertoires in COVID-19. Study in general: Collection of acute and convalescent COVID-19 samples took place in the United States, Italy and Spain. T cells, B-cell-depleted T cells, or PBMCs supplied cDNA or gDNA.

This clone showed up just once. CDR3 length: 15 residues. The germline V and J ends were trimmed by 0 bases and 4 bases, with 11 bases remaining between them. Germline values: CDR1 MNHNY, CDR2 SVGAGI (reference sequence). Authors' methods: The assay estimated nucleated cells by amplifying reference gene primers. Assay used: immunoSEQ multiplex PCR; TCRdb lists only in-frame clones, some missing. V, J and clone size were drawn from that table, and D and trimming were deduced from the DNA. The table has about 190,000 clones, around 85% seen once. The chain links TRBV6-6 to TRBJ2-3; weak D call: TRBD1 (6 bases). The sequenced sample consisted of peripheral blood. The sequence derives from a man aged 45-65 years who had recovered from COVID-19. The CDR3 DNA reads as TGTGCCAGCAGTTACTCTAGAACAGGGTCAGATACGCAGTATTTT. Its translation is CASSYSRTGSDTQYF.